These 29 T cell receptor beta chains came from one sample sequenced in a study of shared clonotypes between healthy human individuals. Produced via immunoSEQ multiplex PCR; TCRdb's table is partial and in-frame only. The data contain millions of clones, roughly 94% of them singletons. The sample was naive CD4+ T cells sorted from blood. The subset was: CD45RA+ positively selected. The receptors here all came from a man between 18 and 35 years old in good health.

CDR3 loop: CASSLGGSTIYF. For the CDR3, the DNA is TGTGCCAGCAGCTTGGGTGGGAGCACCATATATTTT. V usage is TRBV5-4 and J usage is TRBJ1-3; D is unclear. CDR1 and CDR2 from the germline V gene are SGHNT and YYREEE (reference sequence). V lost 0 bases and J lost 9, with 7 bases in between. The CDR3 contains 12 residues.

With regard to this clone: Additional DNA sequences in this sample encode the identical CDR3. V usage is TRBV6-5 and J usage is TRBJ1-5; D perhaps matches TRBD1 (5 bases). V lost 6 bases and J 5 bases, leaving 11 bases between the germline ends. The germline V gene has CDR1 MNHEY and CDR2 SVGAGI. The CDR3 covers 13 residues. CDR3 in amino acids: CASSRGRDQPQHF. As DNA, the CDR3 is TGTGCCAGCAGCCGGGGACGAGATCAGCCCCAGCATTTT.

This rearrangement joins TRBV9 to TRBJ2-1; TRBD1 agrees at 7 bases. V shed 4 bases, J shed 10 bases, and the junction held 5 bases outside the gene matches. The CDR3 runs 12 residues. Germline V CDR1 and CDR2: SGDLS, YYNGEE. CDR3 nucleotide sequence: TGTGCCAGCAGCCTTTGGACAGGAGAGCAGTTCTTC. Translation: CASSLWTGEQFF.

This rearrangement joins TRBV2 to TRBJ1-2; weak D call: TRBD1 (5 bases). V was trimmed by 5 bases and J by 0 bases, leaving 10 bases between them. Looked up from germline, CDR1 is SNHLY and CDR2 is FYNNEI. The CDR3 length is 14 residues. In DNA, the CDR3 is TGTGCCAGCAGTTGGGACGTCTCTAACTATGGCTACACCTTC. Translation gives CASSWDVSNYGYTF.

The chain couples TRBV30 to TRBJ2-1; 7 bases fit TRBD2. V trimming: 4 bases; J trimming: 9 bases; junction bases outside the gene matches: 12. The V gene's germline CDR1 is GTSNPN and CDR2 SVGIG (reference sequence). The CDR3 is 14 residues long. The CDR3 DNA reads as TGTGCCTGGAACCCCGGAGCGGGGCATGGTGAGCAGTTCTTC. Translating it yields CAWNPGAGHGEQFF.

The chain links TRBV10-3 to TRBJ2-1; no definite D call. The CDR3 totals 14 residues. Germline loops: CDR1 ENHRY, CDR2 SYGVKD. V gave up 7 bases and J gave up 1 base, with 11 bases separating them. The CDR3 DNA follows: TGTGCCATCAAAGGGATTTCTTCCTACAATGAGCAGTTCTTC. It codes for CAIKGISSYNEQFF.

The rearrangement links TRBV6-9 to TRBJ2-3, with TRBD2 identical over 8 bases. V dropped 7 bases and J dropped 4; count of bases not matched to a gene: 13. The CDR3 sequence is 16 residues long. Germline V gene lookup returns CDR1 MNHGY and CDR2 SVAAGI. For the CDR3, the DNA is TGTGCCAGCACCTACCCCGCGGGGGGCGGGTCAGATACGCAGTATTTT. This gives the protein CASTYPAGGGSDTQYF.

This chain links TRBV18 with TRBJ2-7, with TRBD1 as a possible D gene (5 bases). Germline CDR1 and CDR2: KGHSH and LQKENI. V was pared by 2 bases and J by 3 bases, with 14 bases between. The CDR3 loop spans 15 amino acids. CDR3 nucleotide sequence: TGTGCCAGCTCACCAGGGGAAGGGGCCCTCTACGAGCAGTACTTC. Its translation is CASSPGEGALYEQYF.

J is TRBJ2-7 and V is TRBV5-7, with 7 bases matching TRBD2. TRBV5-7 counts as an open reading frame of uncertain function. The CDR3 runs 18 residues. Trimming removed 7 bases from V and 2 bases from J; junction bases left unmatched: 21. This chain's CDR3 is CASRRGTPGAGPTYEQYF. In nucleotides, the CDR3 is TGTGCCAGCCGCCGGGGGACTCCCGGAGCGGGACCGACCTACGAGCAGTACTTC.

This clone appeared a single time. The CDR3 spells CASTLSGTGPRQPQHF. CDR3 nucleotides: TGTGCCAGTACCCTCTCGGGGACAGGTCCACGTCAGCCCCAGCATTTT. The V gene is TRBV19, the J gene TRBJ1-5; TRBD1 agrees at 8 bases. The CDR3 runs to 16 residues. Germline V CDR1 and CDR2: LNHDA, SQIVND (reference sequence). Trimming cost V 7 bases and J 6 bases; bases outside gene matches: 14.

CDR3 loop: CASSFIGLGINEQFF. DNA for the CDR3: TGTGCCAGCAGTTTTATCGGACTAGGGATAAATGAGCAGTTCTTC. The rearrangement links TRBV28 to TRBJ2-1, with 7 bases lining up with TRBD2. The CDR3 length is 15 residues. V trimming: 3 bases; J trimming: 7 bases; junction bases outside the gene matches: 9. CDR1 MDHEN and CDR2 SYDVKM come from the germline V gene. Based on the CDR3 plus reference TRBV28 and TRBJ2-1, the full variable domain is DVKVTQSSRYLVKRTGEKVFLECVQDMDHENMFWYRQDPGLGLRLIYFSYDVKMKEKGDIPEGYSVSREKKERFSLILESASTNQTSMYLCASSFIGLGINEQFFGPGTRLTVL.

Turning to this clone: At the DNA level, this CDR3 is encoded by other sequences in the same sample as well. The chain has TRBV5-1 and TRBJ1-5, with 10 nucleotides matching TRBD1. The junction had 6 bases not matched to a gene; V was cut back by 3 bases and J by 6 bases. Germline assignment: CDR1 SGHRS and CDR2 YFSETQ. This CDR3 has 15 amino acids. CDR3 region: CASSSGTGEGQPQHF. CDR3 DNA sequence: TGCGCCAGCAGCTCGGGGACAGGGGAGGGTCAGCCCCAGCATTTT.

The chain is built from TRBV6-5 and TRBJ2-5; no firm D call. This CDR3 spans 11 amino acids. Germline V gene data show CDR1 as MNHEY and CDR2 as SVGAGI. The V and J ends lost 6 bases and 7 bases respectively, with 9 bases between them. The DNA for the CDR3 is TGTGCCAGCAGGGTCCGAGGGACCCAGTACTTC. Its translation is CASRVRGTQYF.

The DNA of the CDR3 is TGTGCCAGCAGTTTATCGCGTTCCTTCTACGAGCAGTACTTC. Amino acids: CASSLSRSFYEQYF. The chain has TRBV27 and TRBJ2-7; D is ambiguous. CDR1 MNHEY and CDR2 SMNVEV come from the germline V gene (reference sequence). The CDR3 contains 14 residues. Trimming left V 0 bases short and J 3 bases short, with 9 bases between.

The CDR3 loop reads CASSEKRGRTDTQYF. The CDR3 region has the DNA TGTGCCAGCAGTGAAAAGCGGGGGCGAACAGATACGCAGTATTTT. The chain uses TRBV6-1 and TRBJ2-3, with 8 nucleotides matching TRBD2. The V segment lost 2 bases and the J segment 3 bases; nucleotides outside the gene matches: 4. Germline CDR1 is MNHNS and CDR2 is SASEGT. The CDR3 has 15 amino acids.

V and J are TRBV27 and TRBJ1-1, with 7 bases lining up with TRBD1. Germline V gene data show CDR1 as MNHEY and CDR2 as SMNVEV (reference sequence). CDR3 length: 17 amino acids. V was clipped by 4 bases and J by 0 bases; unmatched bases: 11. The CDR3 nucleotides are TGTGCCAGCAGTTCGACAGGGAGTACACTCTTGAACACTGAAGCTTTCTTT. Its translation is CASSSTGSTLLNTEAFF.

The chain combines TRBV11-2 with TRBJ1-6, with TRBD1 matching over 8 bases. V shed 5 bases, J shed 0 bases, and the junction held 3 bases outside the gene matches. This CDR3 contains 16 residues. The germline V gene has CDR1 SGHAT and CDR2 FQNNGV. CDR3 sequence reads: CASSVTGGSYNSPLHF. The CDR3 nucleotides read TGTGCCAGCAGCGTAACAGGGGGCTCCTATAATTCACCCCTCCACTTT.

A note on this clone: The identical CDR3 is also encoded by other nucleotide sequences in the sample. The chain has TRBV27 and TRBJ1-1; no clear D gene. CDR1 is MNHEY and CDR2 is SMNVEV in the germline V gene (reference sequence). The CDR3 runs 13 residues. Deletions cut 5 bases from V and 0 bases from J, with 7 bases between. The chain's CDR3 is CASSPRLNTEAFF. The CDR3, as DNA: TGTGCCAGCAGTCCCAGGCTGAACACTGAAGCTTTCTTT.

This clone was picked up a small number of times. The chain joins TRBV21-1 to TRBJ2-7; TRBD1 is the table's D call and was not checked against the DNA. TRBV21-1 is listed as a pseudogene. CDR3 length equals 17 residues. CDR3 in amino acids: CASSPYYPGQGVIEQYF. CDR3 nucleotide sequence: TGTGCCAGCAGCCCCTATTATCCGGGACAGGGGGTTATCGAGCAGTACTTC.

CDR3 in DNA: TGTGCCATCAGTCCCGGGACAGTAGCCACAGATACGCAGTATTTT. As protein: CAISPGTVATDTQYF. The chain couples TRBV10-3 to TRBJ2-3; 7 bases are a match to TRBD1. CDR1 is ENHRY, CDR2 SYGVKD, per germline. The length of the CDR3 is 15 residues. Germline trimming cut 5 bases from V and 2 bases from J; bases unmatched to any gene: 7.

This clone was detected only once. The chain has TRBV2 and TRBJ2-3, with D hard to call. The CDR3 is 18 amino acids. CDR1 SNHLY and CDR2 FYNNEI come from the germline V gene. With 4 bases removed from V and 4 bases from J, the gap between germline ends came to 24 bases. Written as DNA, the CDR3 is TGTGCCAGCAGTGTTCGGATAGGTGGGGTTAGGTTGGCAGATACGCAGTATTTT. Amino acid sequence: CASSVRIGGVRLADTQYF.

The gene calls are TRBV15 and TRBJ2-7; possible D gene TRBD1, 6 bases. The CDR3 sequence is 17 residues long. Germline values: CDR1 LNHNV, CDR2 YYDKDF (reference sequence). The germline V and J ends were trimmed by 3 bases and 0 bases, with 18 bases remaining between them. As DNA, the CDR3 is TGTGCCACCAGCAGGTATACCGGGACACCAGCCTCCTACGAGCAGTACTTC. Its translation: CATSRYTGTPASYEQYF.

The J gene is TRBJ2-4, the V gene TRBV5-1; D gene uncertain. CDR3 length equals 16 residues. Trimming pared 4 bases from V and 4 bases from J, leaving 18 bases between. Germline CDR1 reads SGHRS; CDR2 reads YFSETQ. In DNA form, the CDR3 reads TGCGCCAGCAGCCCCCTCGGTCCGACCCTGAAAAACATTCAGTACTTC. Its protein product is CASSPLGPTLKNIQYF.

This clone was recorded only once. The chain combines TRBV18 with TRBJ2-1; 13 bases map to TRBD2. Looked up from germline, CDR1 is KGHSH and CDR2 is LQKENI. This CDR3 has 15 amino acids. Germline trimming cut 4 bases from V and 7 bases from J; bases unmatched to any gene: 4. In DNA form, the CDR3 reads TGTGCCAGCTCACGCAGGACTAGCGGGGGTAATGAGCAGTTCTTC. Translated: CASSRRTSGGNEQFF.

V is TRBV9 and J is TRBJ1-2, with D possibly TRBD1 on 5 matching bases. CDR1 SGDLS and CDR2 YYNGEE come from the germline V gene. The CDR3 contains 14 residues. V lost 3 bases to trimming and J lost 6 bases, with 15 bases between them. The CDR3 sequence: CASSEPGKSNGYTF. CDR3 coding DNA: TGTGCCAGCAGCGAGCCAGGGAAATCCAATGGCTACACCTTC.

As regards this clone: This same CDR3 is encoded by further DNA sequences in the sample. The chain employs TRBV11-3 and TRBJ1-1; TRBD1 agrees at 10 bases. Per germline, CDR1 SGHNT and CDR2 YENEEA. The V and J ends lost 5 bases and 7 bases, in that order; junction bases with no gene match: 7. The CDR3 contains 14 residues. CDR3 sequence reads: CASSIGTGVGEAFF. CDR3 bases: TGTGCCAGCAGCATAGGGACAGGGGTTGGTGAAGCTTTCTTT.

This chain joins TRBV21-1 and TRBJ2-1. TRBV21-1 counts as a pseudogene. The CDR3 runs to 12 residues. The CDR3 DNA reads as TGTGCCAGCAGCAACTGTGAAAATGAGCAGTTCTTC. This encodes CASSNCENEQFF.

This chain joins TRBV9 and TRBJ2-7; unclear D gene. The CDR3 contains 13 residues. Per the germline V gene, CDR1 is SGDLS and CDR2 is YYNGEE. Trimming took 0 bases from V and 7 from J, leaving 11 bases between them. The CDR3 sequence is CASSVGPAREQYF. The CDR3, as DNA: TGTGCCAGCAGCGTAGGTCCCGCTCGGGAGCAGTACTTC.

The CDR3 nucleotides are TGTGCCAGCAGCTTAAGGGACAGGGTATCCTACAATGAGCAGTTCTTC. Translated, it gives CASSLRDRVSYNEQFF. V and J are TRBV5-6 and TRBJ2-1, with 9 nucleotides matching TRBD1. Per germline, CDR1 SGHDT and CDR2 YYEEEE. The CDR3 spans 16 residues. After removal of 2 bases from V and 1 base from J, the junction contained 4 bases not matched to a gene.